Listed below are T cell receptor beta chains from one sample, sequenced in a study of cytomegalovirus exposure and HLA in healthy donors. Sequencing was performed with immunoSEQ multiplex PCR; in TCRdb, only in-frame clones are kept and a portion is missing. The sample has fewer than 200,000 clones. Sequenced material: PBMCs. The receptors were sampled from a man aged 30 to 45 in good health and CMV-seronegative. CDR3s include the opening cysteine and the closing phenylalanine or tryptophan. D genes are given only for firm matches.

j_call v_call d_call cdr3_aa cdr3_nt
TRBJ2-1 TRBV4-2 TRBD2 CASSQVTVASGNEQFF TGTGCCAGCAGCCAAGTAACGGTGGCTAGCGGTAATGAGCAGTTCTTC
TRBJ1-2 TRBV10-3 NA CAISEFQGSGTGSYTF TGTGCCATCAGTGAGTTTCAGGGTAGCGGGACGGGAAGCTACACCTTC
TRBJ1-2 TRBV10-2 TRBD1 CASSEVGTGGAGYGYTF TGCGCCAGCAGTGAGGTCGGAACAGGGGGCGCGGGCTATGGCTACACCTTC
TRBJ2-1 TRBV5-1 NA CASSLVGDIYNEQFF TGCGCCAGCAGCTTGGTGGGTGACATCTACAATGAGCAGTTCTTC
TRBJ1-1 TRBV5-1 NA CASSLEPPEAFF TGCGCCAGCAGCTTGGAGCCCCCTGAAGCTTTCTTT
TRBJ2-2 TRBV27 TRBD1 CASKLHGTGVNTGELFF TGTGCCAGCAAGCTACACGGGACAGGAGTGAACACCGGGGAGCTGTTTTTT
TRBJ1-4 TRBV9 NA CASSVGGFNEKLFF TGTGCCAGCAGCGTAGGAGGGTTTAATGAAAAACTGTTTTTT
TRBJ2-1 TRBV9 TRBD2 CASTRAGEPYNEQFF TGTGCCAGCACCAGAGCGGGAGAACCCTACAATGAGCAGTTCTTC
TRBJ2-3 TRBV7-8 TRBD2 CASSSSGGTHTQYF TGTGCCAGCAGCTCCAGCGGGGGGACCCATACGCAGTATTTT
TRBJ2-2 TRBV27 TRBD1 CASSLTTGVANTGELFF TGTGCCAGCAGTTTAACGACAGGGGTCGCGAACACCGGGGAGCTGTTTTTT